The clone carrying this TCR beta chain was found a few times. What it binds is unknown. The germline CDR1 and CDR2 sequences are SEHNR and FQNEAQ (reference sequence). V was trimmed by 5 bases and J by 0 bases, leaving 20 bases between them. This CDR3 has 17 amino acids. Tregs were sorted as CD4+CD25+CD127-/low cells. Study observations and caveats: Tumor Tregs overlapped most with tumor, then blood, naive CD4+ cells. The TCR gene usage of tumor memory CD4+ T cells clustered together with blood and lymph node memory CD4+ cells and with lymph node naive CD4+ cells. The larger-cohort validation was restricted to a single TCR beta V-J rearrangement rather than whole repertoires.

Constant-region reverse primers amplified full-length variable regions, followed by semi-nested Nested Universal Primer A PCR. TCRdb reprocessed the 5' RACE reads via MiXCR and lists one record per CDR3 protein. In the table there are about 40,000 distinct CDR3 sequences, less than 25% of which are singletons. This chain connects TRBV7-9 to TRBJ2-7; perhaps TRBD1 as D (6 bases). The sample taken for sequencing was Tregs sorted from blood. The clonotype comes from a female donor with breast cancer. DNA for the CDR3: TGTGCCAGCAGCGAAAAGCTGGGGACACCGAGCTCCTACGAGCAGTACTTC. Protein product: CASSEKLGTPSSYEQYF.